This TCR beta chain originates from a study of Graves' ophthalmopathy and Graves' hyperthyroidism (dated by TCRdb to about 2018). With respect to the entire study: Peripheral blood was collected before any treatment was given, at the time of initial diagnosis. The study used TCR beta repertoire signatures to distinguish Graves' ophthalmopathy from Graves' hyperthyroidism and to predict progression to ophthalmopathy. In total, 135 blood samples were TCR-sequenced: under 45 ophthalmopathy, around 75 hyperthyroidism and approximately 17 hyperthyroidism-to-ophthalmopathy patients. To explore V-J signatures that distinguish ophthalmopathy from hyperthyroidism, a discovery set of 100 patients was enrolled, made up of 43 with ophthalmopathy and 57 with stable hyperthyroidism. An independent validation cohort was composed of 18 to 20 hyperthyroidism patients and around 16 patients who later progressed from hyperthyroidism to ophthalmopathy. T-cell repertoires of thyroid tissue and blood were compared in more than five hyperthyroidism patients. Once sampling was done, hyperthyroidism patients were given methimazole at a starting dose of 30 mg daily, while ophthalmopathy patients were given high-dose intravenous methylprednisolone. The roughly 94 discovery patients were randomly divided into training and test sets at a 7:3 ratio. What the research found in general, with its limitations: In validation, the model predicted ophthalmopathy progression with roughly 68% sensitivity and 72.22% specificity; more than ten predicted patients were CT-confirmed with GO in a median of approximately six months. Most expanded thyroid clonotypes with a frequency above 0.001 also appeared in blood, which suggests that blood repertoires may reflect the immune response in the thyroid. Sample size was not statistically predetermined, and group allocation was not concealed from the investigators. The 13-signature model separated ophthalmopathy from stable hyperthyroidism with approximately 90% sensitivity and about 81% specificity in cross-validation, and 80%/75% in the test set.

CDR1 and CDR2 were assigned from the germline V gene (reference sequence) as DFQATT and SNEGSKA. Deletion took 4 bases off V and 3 bases off J, with a span of 18 bases between the germline ends. From cysteine to phenylalanine, the CDR3 is 16 amino acids long. Of all the DNA, just the CDR3 is kept, 48 bases in frame from base 1. For repertoire sequencing, TCR beta CDR3 regions were amplified from RNA transcripts. The first round of RT-PCR was done with HTBI primers and the Qiagen OneStep RT-PCR kit, and was followed by a second round of multiplex PCR, then size selection and purification. Libraries were sequenced paired-end with 100 bp reads on an Illumina HiSeq2000. The paper's data handling went like this. Reads were processed with SOAPnuke, discarding reads with adapters, uncalled bases, mean Phred below 15, or no exact constant-primer or identifier match. High-quality paired reads were merged with COPE v1.2.5. Clonotypes were defined as unique nucleotide sequences and were aligned to IMGT TRB V, D and J references using MiTCR v1.1. Only V-J combinations with frequency above 0.0001 were analysed, covering around 99% of repertoires. A TCR clonal expansion and chaos score per V-J combination was defined as the ratio of F50 clonal expansion to chaos observed in the TCRdist matrix. Features were reduced by Welch's t-statistics and random forest to over 10 V-J combinations, which fed a naive Bayes classifier. The Morisita-Horn index was used to measure how similar the thyroid and blood repertoires were. TCRdb trimmed public reads at Q25 via fastp, called clones via MiXCR and kept in-frame beta chains. Rows are combined by CDR3 protein, so each entry shows the most common genes and DNA. For this entry, the V and J calls and clone size follow TCRdb and not the study's own pipeline. Present in this sample are around 470,000 distinct CDR3 sequences, around an eighth of which were seen just once. Jointly, the top ten make up over 8% of the sample.

Ophthalmopathy patients were characterized by moderately to severely active disease, a Clinical Activity Score of at least 3, a NOSPECS grade of at least 4, and a disease duration under 3 months. Patients with other autoimmune diseases, uncontrolled infections, pregnancy or lactation were excluded from the study. Clinical symptoms, serum thyroxine, TRAb, thyroid ultrasound and orbital computed tomography formed the basis of the diagnosis. Ficoll-Paque density gradient centrifugation was used to isolate PBMCs from approximately 10 ml of fresh peripheral blood. Total RNA was extracted using Trizol reagent, and RNA quality was checked on an Agilent 2100 Bioanalyzer. In the case of this clonotype: What antigen it recognizes has not been identified. A single base separates this from a much larger clone, so it may be a read error.

Here the chain combines TRBV20-1 and TRBJ2-2, with an unclear D gene assignment. What was sequenced was blood. This TCR was recovered from a woman aged 25 to 45 with Graves' ophthalmopathy. Donor details come from another sample of the same person, matched by shared clones. The DNA reads TGCAGTGCTAAGGACGCGAGCAGGACCCACACCGGGGAGCTGTTTTTT. It translates to CSAKDASRTHTGELFF.